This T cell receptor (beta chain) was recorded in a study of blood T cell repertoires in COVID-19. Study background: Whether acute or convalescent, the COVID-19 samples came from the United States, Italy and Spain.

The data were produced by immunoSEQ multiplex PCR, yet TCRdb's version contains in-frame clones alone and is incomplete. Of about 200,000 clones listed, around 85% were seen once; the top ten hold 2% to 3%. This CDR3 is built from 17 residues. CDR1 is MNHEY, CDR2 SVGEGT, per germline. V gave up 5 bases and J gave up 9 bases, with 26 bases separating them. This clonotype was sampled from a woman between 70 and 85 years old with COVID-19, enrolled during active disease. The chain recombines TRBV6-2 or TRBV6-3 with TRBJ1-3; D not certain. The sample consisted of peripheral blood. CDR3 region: CASSVYQLYVVTPTIYF. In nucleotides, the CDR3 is TGTGCCAGCAGTGTTTACCAGCTCTACGTCGTGACTCCCACCATATATTTT.